These 26 T cell receptor beta chains came from one sample sequenced in a study of beta chain features in type 1 diabetes. Reverse transcribing all isolated RNA meant expressed TCRB transcripts were sequenced. Data came from immunoSEQ multiplex PCR; TCRdb stores just in-frame clones and leaves some out. The sample shows about 900,000 clones, 15% to 20% of them seen only once. Material: naive CD4+ T cells from blood. These receptors all come from a woman aged 18-29 years in good health.

This clone was observed a few times. The V gene is TRBV29-1, the J gene TRBJ2-7, with 11 positions matching TRBD2. J lost 6 bases, V lost 6 bases, and 10 bases had no gene match. The V gene's germline CDR1 is SQVTM and CDR2 ANQGSEA. The CDR3 is made up of 14 amino acids. DNA for the CDR3: TGCAGCGTGACAGTAGCGGGAGGGCCCTTCGAGCAGTACTTC. Its translation: CSVTVAGGPFEQYF.

This chain links TRBV28 with TRBJ1-4, with D maybe TRBD1 (6 bases). Trimming took 4 bases from V and 0 from J, leaving 18 bases between them. CDR3 length: 18 amino acids. The germline V gene encodes CDR1 MDHEN and CDR2 SYDVKM. The CDR3 DNA is TGTGCCAGCAGTTCCCGACAGGAGGAACATGCAACTAATGAAAAACTGTTTTTT. As protein: CASSSRQEEHATNEKLFF.

This chain links TRBV19 with TRBJ2-1; 9 positions match TRBD1. This CDR3 has 17 residues. CDR1 is LNHDA and CDR2 is SQIVND in the germline V gene (reference sequence). The V and J ends lost 3 bases and 4 bases, in that order; junction bases with no gene match: 10. This CDR3 is CASSIPTGTGRYNEQFF. In DNA, the CDR3 is TGTGCCAGTAGTATCCCCACCGGGACAGGGAGGTACAATGAGCAGTTCTTC.

In this sample, this clone turned up once. The CDR3 DNA follows: TGTGCCAGCAGCTTAGGGGACAGGGAAGTGGTATACGAGCAGTACTTC. Protein sequence: CASSLGDREVVYEQYF. The chain uses TRBV13 and TRBJ2-7; TRBD1 aligns across 8 bases. Germline values: CDR1 PRHDT, CDR2 FYEKMQ (reference sequence). Unmatched junction bases numbered 8, after V lost 0 bases and J lost 4 bases. The CDR3 runs to 16 residues.

The V call is TRBV5-1, the J call TRBJ2-3; no firm D call. There are 14 residues in the CDR3. The germline V gene has CDR1 SGHRS and CDR2 YFSETQ. The V end lost 0 bases, the J end lost 5 bases, and 10 bases lay between the germline ends. This CDR3 reads CASSLEHGLDTQYF. CDR3 sequence (DNA): TGCGCCAGCAGCTTGGAGCACGGCCTAGATACGCAGTATTTT.

In its sample, this clone was seen a few times. The gene calls are TRBV7-2 and TRBJ2-1; 9 nucleotides agree with TRBD2. CDR1 and CDR2 (germline): SGHTA, FQGNSA. Trimming removed 6 bases from V and 0 bases from J; junction bases left unmatched: 6. The CDR3 runs to 16 residues. CDR3 sequence: CASRTSSGGSYNEQFF. CDR3 bases: TGTGCCAGCAGGACAAGTAGCGGGGGCTCCTACAATGAGCAGTTCTTC.

The table lists this clone with a few counts. The V and J genes are TRBV7-3 and TRBJ2-1, with D perhaps matching TRBD2 (5 bases). CDR3 length: 13 amino acids. Trimming left V 5 bases short and J 3 bases short, with 8 bases between. Germline V lookup: CDR1 SGHTA, CDR2 FQGTGA. CDR3 in DNA: TGTGCCAGCAGCGACGGACTCTACAATGAGCAGTTCTTC. Amino acids: CASSDGLYNEQFF.

A single count supports this clone. V is TRBV7-2 and J is TRBJ2-7; 7 nucleotides agree with TRBD2. The CDR3 runs 17 residues. The V segment lost 5 bases and the J segment 3 bases; nucleotides outside the gene matches: 16. Per the germline V gene, CDR1 is SGHTA and CDR2 is FQGNSA. CDR3 protein: CASSPRRGRAGYYEQYF. CDR3 coding DNA: TGTGCCAGCAGCCCTAGGAGAGGGAGGGCGGGGTACTACGAGCAGTACTTC.

Written as DNA, the CDR3 is TGTGCCAGCAGCTTAGCCAGGGGAGGTCTAGGCACTGAAGCTTTCTTT. Translated: CASSLARGGLGTEAFF. V is TRBV7-9 and J is TRBJ1-1; TRBD1 is a possible D gene (6 bases). CDR1 is SEHNR, CDR2 FQNEAQ, per germline (reference sequence). The V end was cut by 0 bases, the J end by 4 bases, with 15 bases between. The CDR3 totals 16 residues. The full variable domain, in which reference TRBV7-9 and TRBJ1-1 provide the parts outside the CDR3, is DTGVSQNPRHKITKRGQNVTFRCDPISEHNRLYWYRQTLGQGPEFLTYFQNEAQLEKSRLLSDRFSAERPKGSFSTLEIQRTEQGDSAMYLCASSLARGGLGTEAFFGQGTRLTVV.

V usage is TRBV30 and J usage is TRBJ1-1; D not resolved. In germline, CDR1 is GTSNPN, CDR2 SVGIG (reference sequence). This CDR3 is 16 amino acids long. V lost 3 bases, J lost 3 bases, and 20 bases lay in between. DNA of the CDR3: TGTGCCTGGAGCCCCCCCCGAAGTGGGGTACACACTGAAGCTTTCTTT. It yields the protein CAWSPPRSGVHTEAFF.

This clone was counted a few times. The chain recombines TRBV5-1 with TRBJ2-7; 7 nucleotides agree with TRBD1. With V trimmed by 5 bases and J by 7 bases, 15 bases remained unmatched. CDR3 length: 15 amino acids. Germline CDR1 SGHRS, CDR2 YFSETQ. The DNA for the CDR3 is TGCGCCAGCAGGAAGACAGGGACCCCCCCTGGTGAGCAGTACTTC. Translation: CASRKTGTPPGEQYF.

The chain couples TRBV27 to TRBJ2-7; 8 bases are a match to TRBD1. Germline CDR1 MNHEY, CDR2 SMNVEV (reference sequence). The CDR3 is 14 amino acids. V lost 5 bases, J lost 6 bases, and 9 bases stayed unmatched. CDR3 in DNA: TGTGCCAGCAGTCGCGACAGGGGTTATAGCGAGCAGTACTTC. Protein: CASSRDRGYSEQYF.

V usage is TRBV10-3 and J usage is TRBJ2-1, with 14 nucleotides matching TRBD2. The J segment lost 9 bases and the V segment lost 9 bases, leaving 4 bases of the junction unmatched. Per germline, CDR1 ENHRY and CDR2 SYGVKD. This CDR3 spans 13 amino acids. CDR3 region: CAIRLAGGVEQFF. The DNA of the CDR3 is TGTGCCATAAGACTAGCGGGAGGGGTTGAGCAGTTCTTC.

This clone was recorded a few times. This sequence joins TRBV10-3 and TRBJ2-7, with TRBD2 matching over 10 bases. CDR1 and CDR2 from the germline V gene are ENHRY and SYGVKD. The CDR3 is 16 residues long. With V trimmed by 4 bases and J by 3 bases, 9 bases remained unmatched. The CDR3 DNA follows: TGTGCCATCAGTGGCCCCGGGCTAGCGGGAGTCTACGAGCAGTACTTC. Protein: CAISGPGLAGVYEQYF.

This clone was seen more than once but under ten times. The chain employs TRBV19 and TRBJ1-3; D remains unclear. V was cut by 6 bases and J by 2 bases, with 8 bases left in between. CDR1 is LNHDA, CDR2 SQIVND, per germline (reference sequence). The CDR3 consists of 13 residues. This chain's CDR3 is CASSDGPGNTIYF. For the CDR3, the DNA is TGTGCCAGTAGCGACGGGCCTGGAAACACCATATATTTT.

The chain joins TRBV18 to TRBJ1-1; D unresolved. The CDR3 length is 14 residues. The V gene lost 1 base and the J gene lost 3 bases, with 9 bases spanning the gap. CDR1 KGHSH and CDR2 LQKENI come from the germline V gene. The CDR3 nucleotides are TGTGCCAGCTCACCACTAGCGGGAGACACTGAAGCTTTCTTT. Residues: CASSPLAGDTEAFF.

There are a few counts of this clone. This chain links TRBV7-6 with TRBJ1-1; D is uncertain. The CDR3 totals 11 residues. Germline V gene sequence: CDR1 SGHVS, CDR2 FNYEAQ. With 5 bases removed from V and 11 bases from J, the gap between germline ends came to 12 bases. Written as DNA, the CDR3 is TGTGCCAGCAGCGGAGGGAGGGAGGCTTTCTTT. It encodes CASSGGREAFF.

This chain links TRBV11-2 with TRBJ2-4, with 11 bases lining up with TRBD1. CDR3 size: 13 residues. Germline CDR1 is SGHAT and CDR2 is FQNNGV. V was clipped by 5 bases and J by 9 bases; unmatched bases: 3. The DNA of the CDR3 is TGTGCCAGCAGCACGGGACAGGGGGGCATTCAGTACTTC. It codes for CASSTGQGGIQYF. The full variable domain, its missing parts supplied by reference TRBV11-2 and TRBJ2-4, is EAGVAQSPRYKIIEKRQSVAFWCNPISGHATLYWYQQILGQGPKLLIQFQNNGVVDDSQLPKDRFSAERLKGVDSTLKIQPAKLEDSAVYLCASSTGQGGIQYFGAGTRLSVL.

The chain combines TRBV9 with TRBJ2-2; 7 bases map to TRBD2. This CDR3 has 16 residues. V lost 4 bases and J lost 7; bases outside the gene matches: 13. Germline V gives CDR1 SGDLS, CDR2 YYNGEE. CDR3 sequence reads: CASSPRTGRAVGELFF. The CDR3 nucleotides are TGTGCCAGCAGCCCCAGGACGGGGAGGGCCGTCGGGGAGCTGTTTTTT.

The rearrangement links TRBV27 to TRBJ1-2, with D hard to call. Germline V gene sequence: CDR1 MNHEY, CDR2 SMNVEV (reference sequence). V was clipped by 6 bases and J by 5 bases, with 13 bases between them. There are 13 residues in the CDR3. The CDR3 region is CASSEKGSYGYTF. The CDR3 DNA reads as TGTGCCAGCAGCGAAAAAGGCTCTTATGGCTACACCTTC.

The rearrangement links TRBV18 to TRBJ2-1, with 8 nucleotides matching TRBD2. The germline gives CDR1 KGHSH, CDR2 LQKENI. The CDR3 covers 14 residues. Unmatched junction bases numbered 8, after V lost 6 bases and J lost 7 bases. The CDR3 spells CASSLAGMINEQFF. DNA of the CDR3: TGTGCCAGCTCCTTAGCGGGAATGATTAATGAGCAGTTCTTC. Filled out from reference TRBV18 and TRBJ2-1, the complete variable domain reads NAGVMQNPRHLVRRRGQEARLRCSPMKGHSHVYWYRQLPEEGLKFMVYLQKENIIDESGMPKERFSAEFPKEGPSILRIQQVVRGDSAAYFCASSLAGMINEQFFGPGTRLTVL.

This clone was observed once. The chain recombines TRBV18 with TRBJ2-1, with no clear D. Trimming pared 5 bases from V and 6 bases from J, leaving 8 bases between. The CDR3 runs to 12 residues. Germline loops: CDR1 KGHSH, CDR2 LQKENI. CDR3 DNA: TGTGCCAGCTCAAATGACCTCAATGAGCAGTTCTTC. It is translated as CASSNDLNEQFF.

This clone was detected only a few times. The rearrangement joins TRBV10-2 to TRBJ2-5; TRBD2 matches at 8 bases. The CDR3 loop spans 14 amino acids. In germline, CDR1 is WSHSY, CDR2 SAAADI. J gave up 5 bases and V 5 bases, and 7 bases lay outside the gene matches. CDR3 loop: CASSQAGAGETQYF. The CDR3 DNA sequence: TGCGCCAGCAGTCAAGCGGGAGCGGGGGAGACCCAGTACTTC.

The chain employs TRBV5-1 and TRBJ1-5; 11 bases line up with TRBD1. Germline CDR1 is SGHRS and CDR2 is YFSETQ. V was pared by 2 bases and J by 4 bases, with 2 bases of the junction left unmatched. This CDR3 contains 15 residues. Here the CDR3 reads CASSFGTGGNQPQHF. CDR3 DNA: TGCGCCAGCAGCTTTGGGACAGGGGGGAATCAGCCCCAGCATTTT.

In its sample, this clone was seen a few times. The chain is built from TRBV5-1 and TRBJ2-5; TRBD1 is a possible D gene (6 bases). Between the trimmed V and J ends, which lost 5 bases and 4 bases, there was a span of 12 bases. The CDR3 sequence is 13 residues long. Germline CDR1 and CDR2: SGHRS and YFSETQ. The CDR3 coding sequence is TGCGCCAGCAGGGGGGCCCCGGGAGAGACCCAGTACTTC. Translating gives CASRGAPGETQYF.

The V and J genes are TRBV6-5 and TRBJ2-1; TRBD2 matches 8 bases. V gave up 2 bases and J gave up 3 bases; unmatched junction bases: 6. Germline V gene data show CDR1 as MNHEY and CDR2 as SVGAGI. This CDR3 has 16 residues. The CDR3 sequence is CASSYQAGDHYNEQFF. In nucleotides, the CDR3 is TGTGCCAGCAGTTACCAAGCGGGAGACCACTACAATGAGCAGTTCTTC.